One sample yielded the 24 T cell receptor beta chains listed below, sequenced in a study of T cells in localized non-small cell lung cancer. Some clones are missing from TCRdb's copy, which holds only in-frame ones; the method was immunoSEQ multiplex PCR. The data hold under 15,000 clones, with over 75% observed a single time. The source was peripheral blood, collected before any cancer treatment. The receptors shown here come from a male donor older than 55 with stage I lung adenocarcinoma.

This clone has a handful of counts. This chain uses TRBV11-3 with TRBJ2-7, with 8 bases identical to TRBD2. CDR1 and CDR2 from the germline V gene are SGHNT and YENEEA. The trim removed 2 bases at V and 3 bases at J, leaving 3 bases unmatched. The CDR3 sequence is 14 residues long. The chain's CDR3 is CASSLIAGHYEQYF. CDR3 nucleotide sequence: TGTGCCAGCAGCTTAATAGCGGGGCACTACGAGCAGTACTTC.

The chain uses TRBV28 and TRBJ2-1, with 13 bases fitting TRBD2. The CDR3 length is 18 residues. V shed 4 bases and J 3 bases; nucleotides not matched to a gene: 9. CDR1 and CDR2 (germline): MDHEN, SYDVKM. The CDR3 loop reads CASSSSTSGGNHYNEQFF. The DNA for the CDR3 is TGTGCCAGCAGTTCATCGACTAGCGGGGGGAACCACTACAATGAGCAGTTCTTC. The whole variable domain, remainder taken from reference TRBV28 and TRBJ2-1, is DVKVTQSSRYLVKRTGEKVFLECVQDMDHENMFWYRQDPGLGLRLIYFSYDVKMKEKGDIPEGYSVSREKKERFSLILESASTNQTSMYLCASSSSTSGGNHYNEQFFGPGTRLTVL.

The chain joins TRBV28 to TRBJ1-5; D is unclear. The CDR3 is 13 residues long. The V end was cut by 2 bases, the J end by 1 base, with 3 bases between. The germline gives CDR1 MDHEN, CDR2 SYDVKM. The CDR3 bases are TGTGCCAGCAGTTTAATAAGCAATCAGCCCCAGCATTTT. Protein sequence: CASSLISNQPQHF. Combining the CDR3 with reference TRBV28 and TRBJ1-5 gives the whole variable domain DVKVTQSSRYLVKRTGEKVFLECVQDMDHENMFWYRQDPGLGLRLIYFSYDVKMKEKGDIPEGYSVSREKKERFSLILESASTNQTSMYLCASSLISNQPQHFGDGTRLSIL.

There are a few counts of this clone. The CDR3 protein is CASSWSGGMSSYNEQFF. CDR3 DNA: TGTGCCAGCAGCTGGTCGGGGGGGATGAGCTCCTACAATGAGCAGTTCTTC. V usage is TRBV7-2 and J usage is TRBJ2-1; 8 bases agree with TRBD2. The length of the CDR3 is 17 residues. Germline assignment: CDR1 SGHTA and CDR2 FQGNSA. The ends lost 4 bases at V and 0 bases at J; junction bases unmatched: 8.

The rearrangement uses TRBV15 and TRBJ2-5, with TRBD2 identical over 12 bases. The junction had 5 bases not matched to a gene; V was cut back by 8 bases and J by 7 bases. Germline loops: CDR1 LNHNV, CDR2 YYDKDF (reference sequence). There are 13 residues in the CDR3. CDR3 sequence reads: CATRTSGARTQYF. The CDR3 nucleotides are TGTGCCACCCGGACTAGCGGGGCCCGGACCCAGTACTTC. The full variable domain, its missing parts supplied by reference TRBV15 and TRBJ2-5, is DAMVIQNPRYQVTQFGKPVTLSCSQTLNHNVMYWYQQKSSQAPKLLFHYYDKDFNNEADTPDNFQSRRPNTSFCFLDIRSPGLGDTAMYLCATRTSGARTQYFGPGTRLLVL.

This clone was seen once. V usage is TRBV6-5 and J usage is TRBJ2-2, with unresolved D. V was trimmed by 8 bases and J by 2 bases, leaving 6 bases between them. CDR3 size: 12 residues. The germline V gene has CDR1 MNHEY and CDR2 SVGAGI. The CDR3 loop reads CASRSNTGELFF. CDR3 coding DNA: TGTGCCAGCCGGAGTAACACCGGGGAGCTGTTTTTT.

The rearrangement uses TRBV4-2 and TRBJ1-6, with D unresolved. The CDR3 length is 14 residues. Trimming cost V 7 bases and J 8 bases, with 15 bases left between them. Per germline, CDR1 LGHNA and CDR2 YNFKEQ. In DNA, the CDR3 is TGTGCCAGCACTAACCCGCAAGCCCATTCACCCCTCCACTTT. Translating gives CASTNPQAHSPLHF.

This sequence joins TRBV4-3 and TRBJ1-5; D gene ambiguous. This CDR3 is built from 12 residues. Germline CDR1 is LGHNA and CDR2 is YSLEER. V was clipped by 1 base and J by 9 bases, with 7 bases between them. CDR3 bases: TGCGCCAGCAGCCAAGGGTATGGGCCCCAGCATTTT. Amino acids: CASSQGYGPQHF.

The CDR3 DNA sequence: TGTGCCAGCAGCGATGGCCACCGCACAGATACGCAGTATTTT. This codes for CASSDGHRTDTQYF. This chain joins TRBV9 and TRBJ2-3; D is uncertain. CDR3 size: 14 residues. V lost 3 bases and J lost 1, with 9 bases in between. Germline V gene sequence: CDR1 SGDLS, CDR2 YYNGEE. The whole variable domain, filled in from reference TRBV9 and TRBJ2-3, reads DSGVTQTPKHLITATGQRVTLRCSPRSGDLSVYWYQQSLDQGLQFLIQYYNGEERAKGNILERFSAQQFPDLHSELNLSSLELGDSALYFCASSDGHRTDTQYFGPGTRLTVL.

V and J are TRBV18 and TRBJ2-1; the D call may be TRBD1 or TRBD2 (5 bases each). The CDR3 is made up of 15 amino acids. Germline V gene data show CDR1 as KGHSH and CDR2 as LQKENI. Trimming took off 3 bases at V and 5 bases at J, with 14 bases between the two ends. The CDR3 DNA is TGTGCCAGCTCACCGTCCGGGACGGTTAACAATGAGCAGTTCTTC. As protein: CASSPSGTVNNEQFF.

The genes are TRBV11-3 and TRBJ2-7; D gene ambiguous. Germline CDR1 is SGHNT and CDR2 is YENEEA. This CDR3 contains 12 residues. The V and J ends lost 2 bases and 3 bases respectively, with 5 bases between them. CDR3 in DNA: TGTGCCAGCAGCTTACAGAACTACGAGCAGTACTTC. Protein product: CASSLQNYEQYF.

The CDR3 sequence is CASSGLTYNTGELFF. The CDR3, as DNA: TGTGCCAGCAGCGGACTGACATACAACACCGGGGAGCTGTTTTTT. This chain connects TRBV5-5 to TRBJ2-2; D is perhaps TRBD2 (5 bases). Germline loops: CDR1 SGHKS, CDR2 YYEKEE (reference sequence). The CDR3 contains 15 residues. V was pared by 4 bases and J by 2 bases, with 12 bases between.

The rearrangement links TRBV13 to TRBJ1-3; 7 positions match TRBD1. CDR3 length: 16 residues. Germline CDR1 is PRHDT and CDR2 is FYEKMQ (reference sequence). Trimming removed 1 base from V and 0 bases from J; junction bases left unmatched: 3. Written as DNA, the CDR3 is TGTGCCAGCAGCTTAGAGGGACAGAGCTCTGGAAACACCATATATTTT. This codes for CASSLEGQSSGNTIYF.

The rearrangement uses TRBV7-9 and TRBJ1-2; no reliable D call. Trimming took off 4 bases at V and 6 bases at J, with 9 bases between the two ends. The length of the CDR3 is 12 residues. Germline loops: CDR1 SEHNR, CDR2 FQNEAQ (reference sequence). The CDR3 sequence: CASSSLGNGYTF. CDR3 DNA sequence: TGTGCCAGCAGCTCCCTAGGGAATGGCTACACCTTC.

This clone has a handful of counts. The chain employs TRBV19 and TRBJ1-4, with D hard to call. Germline assignment: CDR1 LNHDA and CDR2 SQIVND (reference sequence). CDR3 length: 14 amino acids. Between the trimmed V and J ends, which lost 5 bases and 13 bases, there was a span of 20 bases. CDR3 amino acids: CASSSPGGGAGLFF. DNA of the CDR3: TGTGCCAGTAGTTCCCCGGGTGGCGGCGCAGGACTGTTTTTT. Full variable domain (missing parts from reference TRBV19 and TRBJ1-4): DGGITQSPKYLFRKEGQNVTLSCEQNLNHDAMYWYRQDPGQGLRLIYYSQIVNDFQKGDIAEGYSVSREKKESFPLTVTSAQKNPTAFYLCASSSPGGGAGLFFGSGTQLSVL.

The chain combines TRBV9 with TRBJ2-3, with 10 bases aligning to TRBD2. V shed 6 bases, J shed 2 bases, and the junction held 3 bases outside the gene matches. Germline lookup yields CDR1 SGDLS and CDR2 YYNGEE. This CDR3 has 14 residues. The CDR3 is CASNSGGTTDTQYF. The CDR3 bases are TGTGCCAGCAATAGCGGGGGGACCACAGATACGCAGTATTTT.

The chain carries TRBV11-2 and TRBJ2-2; no reliable D call. The germline V and J ends were trimmed by 1 base and 5 bases, with 5 bases remaining between them. Germline CDR1 and CDR2: SGHAT and FQNNGV. This CDR3 region has 13 residues. The CDR3 is CASSLGETGELFF. CDR3 nucleotides: TGTGCCAGCAGCTTAGGGGAAACCGGGGAGCTGTTTTTT. Full variable domain (rest looked up from reference TRBV11-2 and TRBJ2-2): EAGVAQSPRYKIIEKRQSVAFWCNPISGHATLYWYQQILGQGPKLLIQFQNNGVVDDSQLPKDRFSAERLKGVDSTLKIQPAKLEDSAVYLCASSLGETGELFFGEGSRLTVL.

The chain joins TRBV6-1 to TRBJ2-3; D gene uncertain. Trimming left V 8 bases short and J 4 bases short, with 10 bases between. The CDR3 is 12 residues long. CDR1 is MNHNS and CDR2 is SASEGT in the germline V gene. The CDR3 bases are TGTGCCAGCCTAGACATCGCAGATACGCAGTATTTT. Residues: CASLDIADTQYF.

Only a few counts were recorded for this clone. V and J are TRBV30 and TRBJ2-5; D remains unclear. Between the trimmed V and J ends, which lost 5 bases and 0 bases, there was a span of 4 bases. The length of the CDR3 is 11 residues. The germline CDR1 and CDR2 sequences are GTSNPN and SVGIG (reference sequence). CDR3 amino acids: CAWSNQETQYF. The DNA for the CDR3 is TGTGCCTGGTCCAACCAAGAGACCCAGTACTTC.

This clone is a singleton in its sample. The chain recombines TRBV7-9 with TRBJ2-5; D might be TRBD2 (5 bases). The end of the DNA is better explained by TRBJ2-7, so the J call may be wrong. The CDR3 covers 12 residues. Germline-derived CDR1 and CDR2 are SEHNR and FQNEAQ (reference sequence). CDR3 nucleotides: TGTGCCAGCAGTATCTTAGCGTACGAGCAGTACTTC. Its translation is CASSILAYEQYF.

This chain links TRBV6-6 with TRBJ1-1; unclear D gene. V gave up 9 bases and J gave up 1 base, with 9 bases separating them. CDR3 length equals 12 residues. Germline CDR1 reads MNHNY; CDR2 reads SVGAGI (reference sequence). This chain's CDR3 is CASMRGNTEAFF. CDR3 nucleotide sequence: TGTGCCAGTATGCGGGGGAACACTGAAGCTTTCTTT.

This sequence joins TRBV5-5 and TRBJ1-5; possible D gene TRBD1, 5 bases. In germline, CDR1 is SGHKS, CDR2 YYEKEE (reference sequence). Trimming shortened V by 3 bases and J by 1 base, and 8 bases separated the two germline ends. This CDR3 has 14 amino acids. The CDR3 is CASSWDVSNQPQHF. Here the CDR3 DNA reads TGTGCCAGCAGCTGGGACGTCAGCAATCAGCCCCAGCATTTT.

This chain joins TRBV2 and TRBJ1-1; no firm D call. CDR1 and CDR2 from the germline V gene are SNHLY and FYNNEI. Trimming took off 8 bases at V and 5 bases at J, with 12 bases between the two ends. The CDR3 runs to 12 residues. The CDR3 DNA is TGTGCCAGCGGGCCACAAGGGACTGAAGCTTTCTTT. Its protein product is CASGPQGTEAFF.

V usage is TRBV25-1 and J usage is TRBJ2-4; 8 bases agree with TRBD1. The germline V gene has CDR1 MGHDK and CDR2 SYGVNS. This CDR3 comprises 17 residues. After removal of 5 bases from V and 2 bases from J, the junction contained 11 bases not matched to a gene. This CDR3 reads CASSTLGQGATKNIQYF. In DNA, the CDR3 is TGTGCCAGCAGTACCCTGGGGCAGGGGGCTACCAAAAACATTCAGTACTTC.